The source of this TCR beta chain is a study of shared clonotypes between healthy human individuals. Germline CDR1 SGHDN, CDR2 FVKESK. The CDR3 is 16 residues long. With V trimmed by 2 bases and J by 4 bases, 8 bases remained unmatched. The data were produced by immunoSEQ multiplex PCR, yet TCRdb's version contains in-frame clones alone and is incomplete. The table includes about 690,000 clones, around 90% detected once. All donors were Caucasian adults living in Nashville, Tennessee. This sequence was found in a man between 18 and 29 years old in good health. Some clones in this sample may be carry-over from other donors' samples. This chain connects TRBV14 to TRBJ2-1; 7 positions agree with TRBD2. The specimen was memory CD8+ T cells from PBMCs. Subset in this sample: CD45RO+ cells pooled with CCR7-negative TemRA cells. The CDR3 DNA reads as TGTGCCAGCAGCCAATACGGGACTATGGGATACAATGAGCAGTTCTTC. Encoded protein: CASSQYGTMGYNEQFF.